The rows below give T cell receptor beta chains drawn from one sample of a study of T cells after yellow fever vaccination. Via MiXCR, TCRdb re-called the 5' RACE reads, giving one row per CDR3 protein. In the table there are approximately 110,000 distinct CDR3 sequences, 8.4% of which are singletons. The source was CD8+ T cells sorted from PBMCs, collected 45 days after the yellow fever booster vaccination. The receptors originated from a young man who received the YFV17D yellow fever vaccine. The CDR3 runs from the conserved cysteine through the conserved F or W. The D gene is left open where the match is weak. Rows may omit the clone size; those that give it use once, few, many or a size class.

V,size,length,J,D,DNA,CDR3
TRBV20-1,-,14,TRBJ2-7,TRBD1,TGCAGTGCTAATGAGGGACAGTGGGGCTGGGAGCAGTACTTC,CSANEGQWGWEQYF
TRBV11-2,-,14,TRBJ2-5,-,TGTGCCAGCAGCGATGACTTAGACCAAGAGACCCAGTACTTC,CASSDDLDQETQYF
TRBV3-1,-,15,TRBJ2-1,TRBD2,TGTGCCTGCAGCAGGCAAGCGGGAGGGCCACCTGAGCAGTTCTTC,CACSRQAGGPPEQFF
TRBV5-1,few,17,TRBJ2-6,TRBD2,TGCGCCAGCACGCCGTCGGGAGGGGTTTCTGGGGCCAACGTCCTGACTTTC,CASTPSGGVSGANVLTF
TRBV20-1,few,16,TRBJ2-1,-,TGCAGTGCTAGAGCCCCCGGCGGGGGAGGGGGGAGTGAGCAGTTCTTC,CSARAPGGGGGSEQFF
TRBV15,many,15,TRBJ2-3,TRBD1,TGTGCCACCAGCAGGACAGGGGCCTCCACAGATACGCAGTATTTT,CATSRTGASTDTQYF
TRBV27,many,14,TRBJ2-2,-,TGTGCCATCAAAAGCCAGGGGTACACCGGGGAGCTGTTTTTT,CAIKSQGYTGELFF
TRBV20-1,many,13,TRBJ2-7,-,TGCAGTGCTAGCCCGGATAGCGGCTACGAGCAGTACTTC,CSASPDSGYEQYF
TRBV7-9,many,13,TRBJ2-7,TRBD1,TGTGCCAGCAGCTACGGGACAGGGGACGAGCAGTACTTC,CASSYGTGDEQYF
TRBV4-3,-,15,TRBJ2-7,TRBD1,TGCGCCAGCAGCCAAGTACCGGGACAGAACTACGAGCAGTACTTC,CASSQVPGQNYEQYF
TRBV7-9,many,14,TRBJ1-2,-,TGTGCCAGCAGCTTAGCGCCATGGAGCTATGGCTACACCTTC,CASSLAPWSYGYTF
TRBV7-8,few,18,TRBJ2-4,TRBD2,TGTGCCAGCAGCTCAAGGACTAGCGGGCCCCAAGCCAAAAACATTCAGTACTTC,CASSSRTSGPQAKNIQYF
TRBV9,many,16,TRBJ2-3,-,TGTGCCAGCAGCGACCAGAATACCCTAAGCACAGATACGCAGTATTTT,CASSDQNTLSTDTQYF
TRBV6-2/TRBV6-3,many,18,TRBJ2-5,-,TGTGCCAGCAGTTTCCCGGGAGTCTGGGGGAGAGGTCAAGAGACCCAGTACTTC,CASSFPGVWGRGQETQYF
TRBV5-1,many,18,TRBJ2-1,-,TGCGCCAGCAGCTGGACCTTCAGGGGTTCTGGAGTGGAAGGTGAGCAGTTCTTC,CASSWTFRGSGVEGEQFF
TRBV10-3,many,14,TRBJ2-7,-,TGTGCCATCAGTGAGGAGAGCCAATACTACGAGCAGTACTTC,CAISEESQYYEQYF
TRBV12-3/TRBV12-4,-,18,TRBJ1-1,-,TGTGCCAGCAGTTTAGTGGTAGGGTCTAGGGGAATGAACACTGAAGCTTTCTTT,CASSLVVGSRGMNTEAFF
TRBV5-1,few,13,TRBJ2-7,-,TGCGCCAGCACTGGAGAATCCTGGGCCGAGCAGTACTTC,CASTGESWAEQYF
TRBV20-1,many,9,TRBJ2-7,-,TGCAGTGCTGGGAGACCGCAGTACTTC,CSAGRPQYF
TRBV5-1,few,15,TRBJ1-5,-,TGCGCCAGCAGCTTGGTGCCAGGGTTCAATCAGCCCCAGCATTTT,CASSLVPGFNQPQHF
TRBV19,many,16,TRBJ2-3,TRBD1,TGTGCCAGTAGTCCCTGGACAGGGACTGGTGAAGATACGCAGTATTTT,CASSPWTGTGEDTQYF
TRBV25-1,many,15,TRBJ2-7,TRBD1,TGTGCCAGCAGTGGCATCAGGGGGCCCAACTACGAGCAGTACTTC,CASSGIRGPNYEQYF
TRBV4-2,few,17,TRBJ1-4,TRBD1,TGTGCCAGCAGAGAAGTAGGGGGCCCCCTTATTGGTGAAAAACTGTTTTTT,CASREVGGPLIGEKLFF
TRBV4-3,many,16,TRBJ2-3,TRBD2,TGCGCCAGCAGCCACGAAACTAGCGGGGTCACAGATACGCAGTATTTT,CASSHETSGVTDTQYF
TRBV7-6,many,14,TRBJ2-1,-,TGTGCCAGCAGCTCTTCAGGTGCCTACAATGAGCAGTTCTTC,CASSSSGAYNEQFF
TRBV28,many,16,TRBJ2-5,-,TGTGCCAGCACTACCGTAAGGGAAGGGGACCAAGAGACCCAGTACTTC,CASTTVREGDQETQYF
TRBV6-5,many,13,TRBJ1-4,-,TGTGCCAGCAGTTTGGGGTTAGGAGAAAAACTGTTTTTT,CASSLGLGEKLFF
TRBV10-3,-,16,TRBJ2-6,TRBD1,TGTGCCATCAGAGCAGGGGGCGCGTCTGGGGCCAACGTCCTGACTTTC,CAIRAGGASGANVLTF
TRBV19,few,12,TRBJ1-1,-,TGTGCCAGTAGTATAACCCCCACTGAAGCTTTCTTT,CASSITPTEAFF
TRBV7-2,few,14,TRBJ2-6,-,TGTGCCGGAGAGGGGCTCTCTGGGGCCAACGTCCTGACTTTC,CAGEGLSGANVLTF
TRBV20-1,many,13,TRBJ2-5,-,TGCAGTGCTAGAGATCCCACACCAGAGACCCAGTACTTC,CSARDPTPETQYF
TRBV29-1,many,13,TRBJ2-7,TRBD2,TGCAGCGTTCAAGGCGGGAGCTCCTACGAGCAGTACTTC,CSVQGGSSYEQYF
TRBV6-5,-,19,TRBJ2-7,-,TGTGCCAGCAGTTACTCGTTTGGGAGTACGGGAGAAAACTCCTACGAGCAGTACTTC,CASSYSFGSTGENSYEQYF
TRBV15,-,14,TRBJ2-5,-,TGTGCCACCAGCAGAGATGACCTCAGGGATCCCCAGTACTTC,CATSRDDLRDPQYF
TRBV20-1,-,15,TRBJ2-7,-,TGCAGTGCTAGAGATCTTTTGTCTAGCGCATACGAGCAGTACTTC,CSARDLLSSAYEQYF
TRBV5-1,-,13,TRBJ2-7,-,TGCGCCAGCAGCTCGGACGGAGCCTACGAGCAGTACTTC,CASSSDGAYEQYF
TRBV12-3/TRBV12-4,many,16,TRBJ2-3,TRBD2,TGTGCCAGCAGTTTAGTAGCGGGAGGACCACAGGGTACGCAGTATTTT,CASSLVAGGPQGTQYF
TRBV6-2/TRBV6-3,many,14,TRBJ1-1,-,TGTGCCAGCAGTTACTCGGGAGGGACTTCGGTGGCTTTCTTT,CASSYSGGTSVAFF
TRBV24-1,many,13,TRBJ2-5,-,TGTGCCACCAGTGAAAGGGACGGGGAGACCCAGTACTTC,CATSERDGETQYF
TRBV5-1,many,15,TRBJ2-7,-,TGCGCCAGCAGCTTGGGGGGGTTTAAGGTCAACGAGCAGTACTTC,CASSLGGFKVNEQYF
TRBV3-1,few,13,TRBJ2-7,-,TGTGCCAGCAGCCCCCGGGACTCTCCCGAGCAGTACTTC,CASSPRDSPEQYF
TRBV5-1,-,14,TRBJ2-5,-,TGCGCCAGCAGCTTGGGGGGCTCCCAAGAGACCCAGTACTTC,CASSLGGSQETQYF
TRBV27,few,16,TRBJ2-3,-,TGTGCCAGCAGTTTGACAGGAGAGCCGGGGGCCGATACGCAGTATTTT,CASSLTGEPGADTQYF
TRBV5-1,few,16,TRBJ2-4,-,TGCGCCAGCAGCTGGACTCCTGAGCGTGGGGAAAACATTCAGTACTTC,CASSWTPERGENIQYF
TRBV7-2,few,14,TRBJ2-7,-,TGTGCCAGCAGCTTTGGTGACAGCACCTACGAGCAGTACTTC,CASSFGDSTYEQYF
TRBV5-4,-,16,TRBJ2-1,TRBD1,TGTGCCAGCAGCTTGGATAGCACAGGGGGTCTCAATGAGCAGTTCTTC,CASSLDSTGGLNEQFF
TRBV20-1,few,15,TRBJ2-3,TRBD2,TGCAGTGCTACTGGTCCACTAGCGGGATTAGATACGCAGTATTTT,CSATGPLAGLDTQYF
TRBV13,-,14,TRBJ2-7,-,TGTGCCAGCAGCCAAAAGACAGGAAGCTACGAGCAGTACTTC,CASSQKTGSYEQYF
TRBV2,many,16,TRBJ2-3,TRBD2,TGTGCCAGCAGTGAAGCGGGACTAGCGGGCACAGATACGCAGTATTTT,CASSEAGLAGTDTQYF
TRBV20-1,many,13,TRBJ2-7,-,TGCAGTGCTAGAGATGTCGAAAGCTACGAGCAGTACTTC,CSARDVESYEQYF
TRBV11-2,-,12,TRBJ1-1,-,TGTGCCAGCAGCTTAGTCGTCACTGAAGCTTTCTTT,CASSLVVTEAFF
TRBV7-2,few,12,TRBJ1-3,-,TGTGCCAGCAGCTTAGTTGGGACCAACCACCTTTTT,CASSLVGTNHLF
TRBV6-5,many,18,TRBJ2-3,TRBD2,TGTGCCAGCAGTTACTCCCAGCGGGAGCCCCCTCCCACAGATACGCAGTATTTT,CASSYSQREPPPTDTQYF
TRBV28,-,11,TRBJ2-2,-,TGTGCCAGCAGTTGGGCGGGGGAGCTGTTTTTT,CASSWAGELFF
TRBV7-2,-,16,TRBJ2-3,-,TGTGCCAGCAGCCTGGAGGAGGGGGAGCCCTGGGATACGCAGTATTTT,CASSLEEGEPWDTQYF
TRBV15,many,14,TRBJ2-2,-,TGTGCCACCAGCAGAGATTACAGGGCCGGGGAGCTGTTTTTT,CATSRDYRAGELFF
TRBV9,many,16,TRBJ2-1,TRBD2,TGTGCCAGCAGCGTAGGGCTAGCGGGACTCTACAATGAGCAGTTCTTC,CASSVGLAGLYNEQFF
TRBV12-3/TRBV12-4,-,16,TRBJ1-5,TRBD1,TGTGCCAGCAGTTGGGACCTTGGGACAGGAAATCAGCCCCAGCATTTT,CASSWDLGTGNQPQHF
TRBV19,-,15,TRBJ2-1,-,TGTGCCAGTAGTATACGGCACTCCAACATCGGGGAGCAGTTCTTC,CASSIRHSNIGEQFF